These T cell receptor beta chains were read from a single sample in a study of human CD8 memory T cell subsets. TCRdb re-analyzed the 5' RACE reads; it lists each CDR3 protein once, without DNA. The sample includes thousands of distinct CDR3 sequences. The source material was CD8+ T cells from PBMCs. These TCRs come from a human donor in good health. CDR3s include the opening cysteine and the closing phenylalanine or tryptophan. Size values are once, few and many counts, or a class for expanded clones, and some rows have none.

clone_size,j_call,v_call,cdr3_aa
NA,TRBJ2-2,TRBV7-9,CASSDDYLESGELFF
NA,TRBJ1-1,TRBV4-2,CASSQDRGVRSSEAFF
NA,TRBJ2-1,TRBV7-7,CASSPRQGYNEQFF
NA,TRBJ2-1,TRBV11-2,CASSRGNEQFF
NA,TRBJ1-1,TRBV6-2/TRBV6-3,CASSYSIRFEAFF
NA,TRBJ1-1,TRBV10-3,CAISLDRGTEAFF
NA,TRBJ2-1,TRBV6-4,CASSVLAGGPSDYNEQFF
NA,TRBJ2-4,TRBV7-6,CASSLKMNIQYF
NA,TRBJ2-4,TRBV28,CASSHRGGRAKNIQYF
NA,TRBJ2-3,TRBV2,CASSEGYGGQRGTQYF
NA,TRBJ2-2,TRBV4-3,CASSPRLAGWNTGELFF
NA,TRBJ2-1,TRBV6-1,CASRDRVFEQFF
NA,TRBJ1-3,TRBV12-3/TRBV12-4,CASSLARTTSGNTIYF
medium-sized,TRBJ2-1,TRBV28,CASRTTSLAGGVYNEQFF
NA,TRBJ2-7,TRBV19,CASSVPGDYEQYF
NA,TRBJ1-6,TRBV19,CASEPGTGYNSPLHF
NA,TRBJ1-5,TRBV20-1,CSARATESTSNQPQHF
NA,TRBJ2-1,TRBV5-1,CASSSQPWTSGGLYNEQFF
NA,TRBJ1-5,TRBV28,CASRRDGANQPQHF
NA,TRBJ2-7,TRBV27,CASSPDASGSYEQYF
NA,TRBJ2-7,TRBV5-1,CASSPGIGGSYEQYF
NA,TRBJ2-5,TRBV9,CASSVDVSRAETQYF
large,TRBJ2-2,TRBV7-7,CASSLRRGGPGELFF
NA,TRBJ2-1,TRBV6-2/TRBV6-3,CASAGGPGNEQFF
NA,TRBJ2-7,TRBV28,CASSPNGVGEGPQPRISYEQYF
NA,TRBJ1-2,TRBV12-3/TRBV12-4,CASSLGGGYGYTF
NA,TRBJ2-1,TRBV7-2,CASGASGYNEQFF
NA,TRBJ2-3,TRBV29-1,CSVVLWEGGADTQYF
medium-sized,TRBJ1-5,TRBV28,CASSLGAGGQPQHF
NA,TRBJ2-4,TRBV7-2,CASSLPRDHLAKNIQYF
medium-sized,TRBJ1-2,TRBV28,CASSLLPPPNYGYTF
NA,TRBJ2-5,TRBV2,CASSAGTSGSRETQYF
NA,TRBJ2-4,TRBV6-2/TRBV6-3,CASSALAKGIQYF
NA,TRBJ2-7,TRBV4-1,CASSDHYEQYF
NA,TRBJ2-5,TRBV18,CASSDSASRETQYF
NA,TRBJ2-1,TRBV4-2,CASSQDYGTGGDEQFF
medium-sized,TRBJ2-2,TRBV29-1,CSAAPSGGAGELFF
NA,TRBJ2-2,TRBV24-1,CATGQGVAGELFF
NA,TRBJ2-5,TRBV12-3/TRBV12-4,CASSLSGTGLQETQYF
NA,TRBJ2-1,TRBV3-1,CASSQGHFYNEQFF
medium-sized,TRBJ2-1,TRBV5-1,CASSLFPEGVIEQFF
NA,TRBJ1-5,TRBV7-9,CASSSPESNQPQHF